This TCR beta chain was sequenced for a study of beta chain features in type 1 diabetes. Expressed TCRB transcripts were sequenced after all isolated RNA was converted to cDNA. Measured with immunoSEQ multiplex PCR; TCRdb has only the in-frame clones, and not every one. This sample has around 500,000 clones, with over 10% found just once. The sample holds a few counts of this clone. The sample consisted of naive CD4+ T cells from blood. The clonotype comes from a woman younger than 30 in good health.

The CDR3: CAWSPSIEKLFF. The CDR3 region has the DNA TGTGCCTGGAGTCCCTCAATCGAAAAACTGTTTTTT. The J gene is TRBJ1-4, the V gene TRBV30; no clear D gene. Trimming took 2 bases from V and 8 from J, leaving 9 bases between them. CDR3 length: 12 amino acids. Per germline, CDR1 GTSNPN and CDR2 SVGIG (reference sequence).